This T cell receptor (beta chain) was captured by sequencing in a study of blood T cell repertoires in COVID-19. Overall study: The United States, Italy and Spain were the sources of the acute and convalescent COVID-19 samples.

The repertoire was sequenced with immunoSEQ multiplex PCR; TCRdb's copy has only in-frame clones and lacks some. Among around 300,000 clones listed, 90% to 95% were seen once. Patients in Seattle were enrolled during active infection, then followed longitudinally. The clonotype comes from a woman aged 30 to 39 with COVID-19, enrolled during active disease. The source material was peripheral blood.

CDR3 region: CASSEGLAGEYF. CDR3 nucleotides: TGTGCCAGCAGTGAAGGGCTAGCGGGAGAGTACTTC. This rearrangement joins TRBV2 to TRBJ2-5; TRBD2 matches at 10 bases. V trimming: 1 base; J trimming: 12 bases; junction bases outside the gene matches: 2. CDR3 length: 12 amino acids. In germline, CDR1 is SNHLY, CDR2 FYNNEI.